The sequence of this T cell receptor (beta chain) was determined in a study of T cell clusters in autoimmune cytopenias. Overall study: The median distinct TRB clonotype count was 2,000 to 2,500 per sample, from a median approximately 52,000 reads.

Study-wide results and limits: Healthy donors had approximately 2.9-fold more exclusive TRB clusters than active autoimmune hepatitis patients. Physiological T cell clusters of healthy donors were apparently absent in primary autoimmune cytopenia patients.

TRB was amplified from roughly 250 ng of peripheral blood genomic DNA per sample. TRB was amplified by touch-down multiplex PCR, primer pools A and B combined. From its re-call of the multiplex PCR reads, TCRdb lists each CDR3 protein once, without DNA. The sample totals about 15,000 distinct CDR3 sequences; its top ten clones hold approximately 2.2%. To note about this clonotype: The antigen is unknown.

CDR3 size: 14 residues. Germline values: CDR1 SEHNR, CDR2 FQNEAQ (reference sequence). The TCR was taken from a human donor with an autoimmune cytopenia or autoimmune hepatitis (not recorded which). V is TRBV7-9 and J is TRBJ2-5; TCRdb designates TRBD1, a call that cannot be tested without DNA. Material for sequencing was peripheral blood. The CDR3 sequence: CASSQQVGLETQYF. The full variable domain, with the rest looked up from reference TRBV7-9 and TRBJ2-5, is DTGVSQNPRHKITKRGQNVTFRCDPISEHNRLYWYRQTLGQGPEFLTYFQNEAQLEKSRLLSDRFSAERPKGSFSTLEIQRTEQGDSAMYLCASSQQVGLETQYFGPGTRLLVL.